The 17 T cell receptor beta chains given below trace back to one sample, sequenced in a study of blood T cell repertoires in COVID-19. The table came from immunoSEQ multiplex PCR; TCRdb's copy has only in-frame clones and leaves some out. The sample gives about 150,000 clones, approximately 80% of which show up once; roughly 12% is in the top ten. Sequenced sample: peripheral blood. Receptors were obtained from an older woman with COVID-19, enrolled during active disease.

V gene TRBV10-3 combines with J gene TRBJ2-2, with TRBD1 matching 7 bases. V trimming: 10 bases; J trimming: 0 bases; junction bases outside the gene matches: 5. Germline V lookup: CDR1 ENHRY, CDR2 SYGVKD. The CDR3 runs 14 residues. CDR3 nucleotide sequence: TGTGCCACGGGTAGGGGGCCGAACACCGGGGAGCTGTTTTTT. It encodes CATGRGPNTGELFF.

In regard to this clone: The same CDR3 can be traced to other DNA sequences in this sample. The chain uses TRBV5-1 and TRBJ1-5, with D unclear. CDR3 size: 14 residues. Trimming left V 0 bases short and J 3 bases short, with 7 bases between. CDR1 and CDR2 (germline): SGHRS, YFSETQ. The CDR3 region is CASSLDSPNQPQHF. CDR3 bases: TGCGCCAGCAGCTTGGACAGCCCCAATCAGCCCCAGCATTTT.

This clone was seen a few times. The rearrangement uses TRBV4-1 and TRBJ2-5; 7 bases align to TRBD2. CDR1 MGHRA and CDR2 YSYEKL come from the germline V gene. The CDR3 length is 16 residues. V shed 0 bases and J 7 bases; nucleotides not matched to a gene: 11. The CDR3 sequence: CASSQDKGGTGGTQYF. CDR3 sequence (DNA): TGCGCCAGCAGCCAAGATAAGGGTGGAACGGGAGGGACCCAGTACTTC.

This sequence joins TRBV5-6 and TRBJ1-5; D may be TRBD1 (6 bases). V lost 1 base and J lost 6, with 14 bases in between. Germline V gives CDR1 SGHDT, CDR2 YYEEEE. The CDR3 contains 15 residues. The CDR3 DNA reads as TGTGCCAGCAGCTTGCGGGGGGGCGCGGGTCAGCCCCAGCATTTT. It is translated as CASSLRGGAGQPQHF. The whole variable domain, filled in from reference TRBV5-6 and TRBJ1-5, reads DAGVTQSPTHLIKTRGQQVTLRCSPKSGHDTVSWYQQALGQGPQFIFQYYEEEERQRGNFPDRFSGHQFPNYSSELNVNALLLGDSALYLCASSLRGGAGQPQHFGDGTRLSIL.

As for this clone: Other DNA sequences in the sample encode the same CDR3. The chain has TRBV19 and TRBJ2-7; 9 bases are shared with TRBD1. The CDR3 totals 13 residues. V gave up 3 bases and J gave up 3 bases; unmatched junction bases: 0. From germline, CDR1 is LNHDA and CDR2 SQIVND (reference sequence). The CDR3 nucleotides read TGTGCCAGTAGTATGGGACAGGGCTACGAGCAGTACTTC. This gives the protein CASSMGQGYEQYF.

This clone was counted only a few times. The rearrangement uses TRBV6-5 and TRBJ1-3, with 7 bases that match TRBD1. The CDR3 has 16 residues. Germline lookup yields CDR1 MNHEY and CDR2 SVGAGI. V trimming: 1 base; J trimming: 0 bases; junction bases outside the gene matches: 3. DNA of the CDR3: TGTGCCAGCAGTTACTTTCCAGGGGGCTCTGGAAACACCATATATTTT. Translated, it gives CASSYFPGGSGNTIYF.

The chain has TRBV14 and TRBJ2-5; TRBD2 is a possible D gene (7 bases). CDR3 length: 14 amino acids. Trimming took off 0 bases at V and 4 bases at J, with 9 bases between the two ends. The germline V gene has CDR1 SGHDN and CDR2 FVKESK. The CDR3 region has the DNA TGTGCCAGCAGCCAAGACGGGGGGCGAGAGACCCAGTACTTC. Amino acid sequence: CASSQDGGRETQYF.

This clone has just one count. Here the CDR3 DNA reads TGCGCCAGCAGCTCGACTAGCTCCAACACCGGGGAGCTGTTTTTT. This sequence encodes CASSSTSSNTGELFF. V usage is TRBV10-1 and J usage is TRBJ2-2; 7 bases line up with TRBD2. Germline V lookup: CDR1 WNHNN, CDR2 SYGVQD (reference sequence). Trimming cost V 6 bases and J 2 bases; bases outside gene matches: 6. The CDR3 has 15 amino acids.

There are many counts of this clone. Within the sample, other DNA sequences also encode this same CDR3. The gene calls are TRBV9 and TRBJ1-1; unclear D gene. CDR1 and CDR2 (germline): SGDLS, YYNGEE. The CDR3 has 13 residues. Trimming removed 2 bases at V and 5 bases at J, with 10 bases between. The chain's CDR3 is CASSVEGVTEAFF. The CDR3 nucleotides read TGTGCCAGCAGCGTGGAGGGAGTAACTGAAGCTTTCTTT.

V gene TRBV2 combines with J gene TRBJ1-2; TRBD1 agrees at 10 bases. The CDR3 totals 14 residues. Germline CDR1 is SNHLY and CDR2 is FYNNEI. With 7 bases clipped from V and 7 bases from J, the junction kept 9 bases outside the gene matches. The CDR3 loop is CASIVGGQGFGYTF. In nucleotides, the CDR3 is TGTGCCAGCATTGTAGGGGGACAGGGGTTTGGCTACACCTTC.

The chain recombines TRBV10-1 with TRBJ1-4; D is perhaps TRBD1 (6 bases). Germline assignment: CDR1 WNHNN and CDR2 SYGVQD (reference sequence). V was pared by 11 bases and J by 0 bases, with 7 bases between. The CDR3 spans 12 residues. The DNA for the CDR3 is TGCGCCGAGGGGGCAACTAATGAAAAACTGTTTTTT. The encoded protein is CAEGATNEKLFF.

This clone was counted a few times. This sequence joins TRBV25-1 and TRBJ1-1; 7 bases align to TRBD1. Losses at the gene ends were 8 bases for V and 11 bases for J; bases not matched to a gene: 14. There are 13 residues in the CDR3. In germline, CDR1 is MGHDK, CDR2 SYGVNS. The CDR3 region has the DNA TGTGCCAGCCACCAGACAGGGAGGAACGGGGCTTTCTTT. It specifies CASHQTGRNGAFF.

This sequence joins TRBV5-4 and TRBJ1-3, with D maybe TRBD1 (5 bases). The CDR3 consists of 15 residues. The germline CDR1 and CDR2 sequences are SGHNT and YYREEE (reference sequence). V shed 4 bases and J shed 0 bases, with 11 bases lying between them. The CDR3: CASSLLGDSGNTIYF. The CDR3 DNA reads TGTGCCAGCAGCCTCTTAGGGGACTCTGGAAACACCATATATTTT. The whole variable domain, remainder taken from reference TRBV5-4 and TRBJ1-3, is ETGVTQSPTHLIKTRGQQVTLRCSSQSGHNTVSWYQQALGQGPQFIFQYYREEENGRGNFPPRFSGLQFPNYSSELNVNALELDDSALYLCASSLLGDSGNTIYFGEGSWLTVV.

This rearrangement joins TRBV5-6 to TRBJ1-1; weak D call: TRBD1 (5 bases). V shed 4 bases and J shed 5 bases, with 15 bases lying between them. Germline lookup yields CDR1 SGHDT and CDR2 YYEEEE. The CDR3 is 14 amino acids. This CDR3 is CASSRVGGSTEAFF. CDR3 in DNA: TGTGCCAGCAGCCGAGTGGGGGGTTCTACTGAAGCTTTCTTT.

The rearrangement uses TRBV30 and TRBJ1-1; D perhaps matches TRBD1 (5 bases). CDR3 length: 12 amino acids. The germline V gene encodes CDR1 GTSNPN and CDR2 SVGIG (reference sequence). Trimming removed 0 bases at V and 6 bases at J, with 8 bases between. CDR3 sequence: CAWSVLGPEAFF. The CDR3 DNA sequence: TGTGCCTGGAGTGTATTGGGGCCTGAAGCTTTCTTT.

The gene calls are TRBV5-1 and TRBJ1-2; unclear D gene. V was shortened by 4 bases and J by 2 bases, with 9 bases between the two germline ends. CDR1 is SGHRS and CDR2 is YFSETQ in the germline V gene. The CDR3 covers 13 residues. The CDR3 DNA reads as TGCGCCAGCAGCCTTCCCCCCAACTATGGCTACACCTTC. It translates to CASSLPPNYGYTF.

The gene calls are TRBV27 and TRBJ2-6, with D possibly being TRBD2 (5 bases). Looked up from germline, CDR1 is MNHEY and CDR2 is SMNVEV (reference sequence). This CDR3 comprises 15 residues. With 6 bases removed from V and 2 bases from J, the gap between germline ends came to 11 bases. CDR3 loop: CASSIGGPGANVLTF. In DNA, the CDR3 is TGTGCCAGCAGCATAGGAGGTCCTGGGGCCAACGTCCTGACTTTC.